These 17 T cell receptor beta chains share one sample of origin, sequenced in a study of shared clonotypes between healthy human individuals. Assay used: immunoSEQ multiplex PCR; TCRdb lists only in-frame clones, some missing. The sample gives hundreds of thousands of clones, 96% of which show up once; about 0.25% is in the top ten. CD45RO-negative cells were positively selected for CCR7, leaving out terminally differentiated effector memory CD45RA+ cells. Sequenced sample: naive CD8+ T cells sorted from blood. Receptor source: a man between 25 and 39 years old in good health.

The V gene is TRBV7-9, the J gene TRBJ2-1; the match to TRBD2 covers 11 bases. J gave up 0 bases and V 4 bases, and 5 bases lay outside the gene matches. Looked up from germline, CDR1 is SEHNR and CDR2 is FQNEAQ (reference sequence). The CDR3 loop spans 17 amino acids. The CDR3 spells CASSWGTSGTSYNEQFF. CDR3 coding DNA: TGTGCCAGCAGCTGGGGGACTAGCGGAACCTCCTACAATGAGCAGTTCTTC.

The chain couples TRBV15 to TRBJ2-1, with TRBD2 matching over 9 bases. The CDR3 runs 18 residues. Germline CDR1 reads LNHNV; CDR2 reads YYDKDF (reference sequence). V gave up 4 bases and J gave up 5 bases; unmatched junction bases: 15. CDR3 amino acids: CATSKEVWGLAADNEQFF. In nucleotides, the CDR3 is TGTGCCACCAGCAAAGAGGTTTGGGGACTAGCCGCCGACAATGAGCAGTTCTTC. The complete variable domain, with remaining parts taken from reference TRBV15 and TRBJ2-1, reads DAMVIQNPRYQVTQFGKPVTLSCSQTLNHNVMYWYQQKSSQAPKLLFHYYDKDFNNEADTPDNFQSRRPNTSFCFLDIRSPGLGDTAMYLCATSKEVWGLAADNEQFFGPGTRLTVL.

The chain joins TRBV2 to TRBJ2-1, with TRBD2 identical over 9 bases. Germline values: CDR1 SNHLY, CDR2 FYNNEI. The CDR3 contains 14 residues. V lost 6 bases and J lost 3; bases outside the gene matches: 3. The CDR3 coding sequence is TGTGCCAGCAGACCTAGCGGGAACTACAATGAGCAGTTCTTC. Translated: CASRPSGNYNEQFF.

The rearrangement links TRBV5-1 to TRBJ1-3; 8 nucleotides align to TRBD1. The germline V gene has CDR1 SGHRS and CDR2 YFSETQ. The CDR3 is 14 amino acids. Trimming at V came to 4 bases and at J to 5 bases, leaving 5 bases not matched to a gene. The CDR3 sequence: CASSEDRDRNTIYF. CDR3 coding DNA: TGCGCCAGCAGCGAGGACAGGGACCGAAACACCATATATTTT.

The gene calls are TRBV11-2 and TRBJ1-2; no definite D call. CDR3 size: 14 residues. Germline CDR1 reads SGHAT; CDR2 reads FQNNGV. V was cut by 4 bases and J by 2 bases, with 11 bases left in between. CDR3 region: CASSSEDVNYGYTF. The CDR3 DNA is TGTGCCAGCAGCTCCGAGGACGTAAACTATGGCTACACCTTC.

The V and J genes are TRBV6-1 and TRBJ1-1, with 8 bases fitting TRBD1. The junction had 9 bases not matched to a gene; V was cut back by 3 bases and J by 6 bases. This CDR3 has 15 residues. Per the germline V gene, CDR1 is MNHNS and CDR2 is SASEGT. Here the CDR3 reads CASSDISGGLPEAFF. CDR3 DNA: TGTGCCAGCAGTGATATTTCAGGGGGCTTACCTGAAGCTTTCTTT.

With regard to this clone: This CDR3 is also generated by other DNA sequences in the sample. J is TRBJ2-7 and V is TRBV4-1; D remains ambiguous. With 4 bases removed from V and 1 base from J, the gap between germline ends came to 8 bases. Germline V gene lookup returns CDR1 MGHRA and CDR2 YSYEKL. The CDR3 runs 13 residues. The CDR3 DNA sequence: TGCGCCAGCAGCCCGGGTTCGTCCTACGAGCAGTACTTC. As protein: CASSPGSSYEQYF.

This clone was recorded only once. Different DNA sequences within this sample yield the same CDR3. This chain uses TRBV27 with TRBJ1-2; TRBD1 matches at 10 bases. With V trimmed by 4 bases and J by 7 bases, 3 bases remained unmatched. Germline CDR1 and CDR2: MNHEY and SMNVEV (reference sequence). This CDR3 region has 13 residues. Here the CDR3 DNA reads TGTGCCAGCAGTTCGGGGACAGGGGTTGGCTACACCTTC. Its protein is CASSSGTGVGYTF.

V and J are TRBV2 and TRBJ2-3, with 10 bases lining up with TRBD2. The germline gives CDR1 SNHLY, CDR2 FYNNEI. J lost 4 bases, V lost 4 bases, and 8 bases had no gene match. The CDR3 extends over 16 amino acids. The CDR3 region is CASSVGLAGVSDTQYF. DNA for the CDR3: TGTGCCAGCAGTGTCGGCCTAGCGGGAGTCTCAGATACGCAGTATTTT.

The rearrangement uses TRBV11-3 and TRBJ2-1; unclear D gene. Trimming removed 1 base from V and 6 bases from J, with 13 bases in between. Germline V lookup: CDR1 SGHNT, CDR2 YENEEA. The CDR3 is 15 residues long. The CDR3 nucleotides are TGTGCCAGCAGCTTAGGGGGATCGGGTGTCAATGAGCAGTTCTTC. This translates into CASSLGGSGVNEQFF. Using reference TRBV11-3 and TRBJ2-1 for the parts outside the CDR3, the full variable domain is EAGVVQSPRYKIIEKKQPVAFWCNPISGHNTLYWYLQNLGQGPELLIRYENEEAVDDSQLPKDRFSAERLKGVDSTLKIQPAELGDSAVYLCASSLGGSGVNEQFFGPGTRLTVL.

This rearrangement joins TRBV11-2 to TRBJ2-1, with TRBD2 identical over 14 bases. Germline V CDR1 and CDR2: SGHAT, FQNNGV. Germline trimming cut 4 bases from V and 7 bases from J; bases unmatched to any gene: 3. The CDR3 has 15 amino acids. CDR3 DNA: TGTGCCAGCAGCTACGGACTAGCGGGGGGTAATGAGCAGTTCTTC. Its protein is CASSYGLAGGNEQFF.

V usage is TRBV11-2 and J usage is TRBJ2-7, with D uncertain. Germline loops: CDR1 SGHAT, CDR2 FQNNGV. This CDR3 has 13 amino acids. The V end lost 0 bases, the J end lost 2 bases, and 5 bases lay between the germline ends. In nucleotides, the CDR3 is TGTGCCAGCAGCTTAGATTCCGCCTACGAGCAGTACTTC. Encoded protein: CASSLDSAYEQYF.

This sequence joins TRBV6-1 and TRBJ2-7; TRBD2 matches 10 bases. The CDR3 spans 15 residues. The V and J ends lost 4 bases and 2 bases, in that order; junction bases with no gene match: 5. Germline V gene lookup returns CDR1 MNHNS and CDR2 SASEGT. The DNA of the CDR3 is TGTGCCAGCAGTGGGACTAGCGGACCCACCTACGAGCAGTACTTC. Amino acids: CASSGTSGPTYEQYF.

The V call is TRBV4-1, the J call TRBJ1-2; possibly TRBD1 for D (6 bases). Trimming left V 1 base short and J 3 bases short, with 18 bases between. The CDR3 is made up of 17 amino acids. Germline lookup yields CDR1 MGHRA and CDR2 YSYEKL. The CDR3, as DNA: TGCGCCAGCAGCCAAGTAGTCCGGACAGAAGTTTACTATGGCTACACCTTC. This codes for CASSQVVRTEVYYGYTF.

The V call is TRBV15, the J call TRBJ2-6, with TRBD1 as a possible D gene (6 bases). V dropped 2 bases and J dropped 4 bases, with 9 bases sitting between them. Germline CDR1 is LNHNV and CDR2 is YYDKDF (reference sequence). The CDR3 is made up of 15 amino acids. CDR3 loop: CATSRPTGGANVLTF. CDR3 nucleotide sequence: TGTGCCACCAGCAGACCGACAGGAGGGGCCAACGTCCTGACTTTC. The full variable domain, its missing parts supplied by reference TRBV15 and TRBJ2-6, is DAMVIQNPRYQVTQFGKPVTLSCSQTLNHNVMYWYQQKSSQAPKLLFHYYDKDFNNEADTPDNFQSRRPNTSFCFLDIRSPGLGDTAMYLCATSRPTGGANVLTFGAGSRLTVL.

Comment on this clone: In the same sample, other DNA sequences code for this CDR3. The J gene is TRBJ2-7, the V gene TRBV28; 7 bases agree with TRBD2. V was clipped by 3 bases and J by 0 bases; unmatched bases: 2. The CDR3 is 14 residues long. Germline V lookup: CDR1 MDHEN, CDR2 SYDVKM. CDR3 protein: CASSLGGRSYEQYF. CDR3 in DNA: TGTGCCAGCAGTTTGGGAGGGCGCTCCTACGAGCAGTACTTC. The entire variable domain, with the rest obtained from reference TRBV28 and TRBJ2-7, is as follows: DVKVTQSSRYLVKRTGEKVFLECVQDMDHENMFWYRQDPGLGLRLIYFSYDVKMKEKGDIPEGYSVSREKKERFSLILESASTNQTSMYLCASSLGGRSYEQYFGPGTRLTVT.

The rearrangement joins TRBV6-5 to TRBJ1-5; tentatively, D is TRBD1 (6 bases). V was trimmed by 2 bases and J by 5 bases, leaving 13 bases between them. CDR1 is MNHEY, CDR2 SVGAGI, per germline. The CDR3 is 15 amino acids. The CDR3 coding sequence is TGTGCCAGCAGTTACCTGGGGGACAAGCATCAGCCCCAGCATTTT. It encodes CASSYLGDKHQPQHF.